These 5 T cell receptor beta chains came from one sample sequenced in a study of cytomegalovirus exposure and HLA in healthy donors. It was with 60 Vbeta and 13 Jbeta primers that the PCR ran. The protocol was immunoSEQ multiplex PCR, while the TCRdb copy is restricted to in-frame clones and leaves out a portion. The sample records around 200,000 clones, over 80% being singletons. The sequenced sample was PBMCs. Source of these receptors: a woman aged 45-60 years in good health and CMV-seropositive.

This sequence joins TRBV18 and TRBJ1-3; TRBD1 is a possible D gene (5 bases). There are 15 residues in the CDR3. The germline V gene encodes CDR1 KGHSH and CDR2 LQKENI. V was cut by 5 bases and J by 2 bases, with 13 bases left in between. Here the CDR3 DNA reads TGTGCCAGCTCATTCGCAGGGTTGGCTGGAAACACCATATATTTT. The encoded protein is CASSFAGLAGNTIYF.

This rearrangement joins TRBV11-3 to TRBJ2-3; tentatively, D is TRBD2 (6 bases). Deletions cut 5 bases from V and 5 bases from J, with 11 bases between. This CDR3 has 13 residues. Germline CDR1 is SGHNT and CDR2 is YENEEA. This CDR3 reads CASSRGLEDTQYF. The DNA of the CDR3 is TGTGCCAGCAGCCGGGGGTTAGAAGATACGCAGTATTTT. Full variable domain (rest looked up from reference TRBV11-3 and TRBJ2-3): EAGVVQSPRYKIIEKKQPVAFWCNPISGHNTLYWYLQNLGQGPELLIRYENEEAVDDSQLPKDRFSAERLKGVDSTLKIQPAELGDSAVYLCASSRGLEDTQYFGPGTRLTVL.

The chain recombines TRBV6-1 with TRBJ2-3, with D perhaps matching TRBD2 (6 bases). The CDR3 loop spans 13 amino acids. CDR1 and CDR2 (germline): MNHNS, SASEGT. V was clipped by 2 bases and J by 5 bases, with 8 bases between them. The CDR3: CASSEWRGDTQYF. The CDR3 DNA reads as TGTGCCAGCAGTGAATGGAGGGGAGATACGCAGTATTTT.

V and J are TRBV7-7 and TRBJ2-3, with TRBD2 matching 8 bases. J gave up 3 bases and V 5 bases, and 10 bases lay outside the gene matches. The CDR3 has 16 residues. Looked up from germline, CDR1 is SSHAT and CDR2 is FNYEAQ (reference sequence). DNA of the CDR3: TGTGCCAGCAGCCCCTTTCGGGGGGGATCAACAGATACGCAGTATTTT. Protein product: CASSPFRGGSTDTQYF.

J is TRBJ2-3 and V is TRBV10-3, with D maybe TRBD2 (5 bases). This CDR3 comprises 13 residues. Trimming took 10 bases from V and 0 from J, leaving 11 bases between them. Germline CDR1 reads ENHRY; CDR2 reads SYGVKD. CDR3 sequence reads: CATRAESTDTQYF. The CDR3, as DNA: TGTGCCACCAGAGCGGAAAGCACAGATACGCAGTATTTT.